Presented here are 9 T cell receptor beta chains from one specimen sequenced in a study of Ad26.COV2.S vaccination and SARS-CoV-2 variants (dated by TCRdb to 2020 to 2023). In light of the paper, this sample's treatment or condition label describes: around 19 received Ad26.COV2.S at low or high dose, single or two shots; 5 received placebo; per-sample allocation not given. For vaccine and placebo recipients, the sequenced repertoires came from samples collected on day 63 after the first injection. Library method: the immunoSEQ multiplex PCR assay. Here the immuneACCESS table is served through TCRdb, limited to in-frame sequences with V and J called. Missing clones are a known gap in these copies; in checked studies unresolved V genes cover under half, and the rest lacks a known reason. A total of hundreds of thousands of clones appear in this sample, roughly 89% of them only once. The ten biggest clones cover about 5% of the sample.

Specimen: peripheral blood, collected in a trial of Ad26.COV2.S vaccine versus placebo. The source of these receptors is a person between 18 and 65 years old who received the Ad26.COV2.S COVID-19 vaccine or a placebo.

V usage is TRBV9 and J usage is TRBJ2-7, with D possibly matching TRBD1 (5 bases). The V end lost 4 bases, the J end lost 4 bases, and 12 bases lay between the germline ends. The CDR3 runs 13 residues. The germline CDR1 and CDR2 sequences are SGDLS and YYNGEE. The CDR3 bases are TGTGCCAGCAGCCCGAGACCAGGGTACGAGCAGTACTTC. Its translation is CASSPRPGYEQYF.

The gene calls are TRBV28 and TRBJ2-1; no firm D call. The CDR3 runs to 14 residues. V lost 2 bases and J 4 bases, leaving 9 bases between the germline ends. Per germline, CDR1 MDHEN and CDR2 SYDVKM. The CDR3 reads CASSLGQEYNEQFF. The DNA of the CDR3 is TGTGCCAGCAGTTTAGGGCAGGAGTACAATGAGCAGTTCTTC.

V and J are TRBV13 and TRBJ2-3, with 8 positions matching TRBD1. Germline V gives CDR1 PRHDT, CDR2 FYEKMQ (reference sequence). V lost 5 bases to trimming and J lost 2 bases; unmatched junction nucleotides: 3. This CDR3 is 14 amino acids long. The CDR3 sequence is CASSDRGATDTQYF. The CDR3 DNA reads as TGTGCCAGCAGCGACAGGGGAGCCACAGATACGCAGTATTTT.

The chain combines TRBV6-5 with TRBJ2-5; perhaps TRBD1 as D (7 bases). From germline, CDR1 is MNHEY and CDR2 SVGAGI. The length of the CDR3 is 15 residues. V dropped 6 bases and J dropped 2 bases, with 16 bases sitting between them. The CDR3 DNA sequence: TGTGCCAGCAGCATATACCAGGGGGGACAAGAGACCCAGTACTTC. It codes for CASSIYQGGQETQYF.

Concerning this clone itself: Other nucleotide sequences in the sample specify the same CDR3. The chain employs TRBV28 and TRBJ2-7, with 9 bases lining up with TRBD1. The germline gives CDR1 MDHEN, CDR2 SYDVKM. This CDR3 is built from 14 residues. The J segment lost 7 bases and the V segment lost 3 bases, leaving 7 bases of the junction unmatched. CDR3 loop: CASSLGQGGYEQYF. The CDR3 DNA is TGTGCCAGCAGTTTGGGACAGGGTGGCTATGAGCAGTACTTC.

The chain joins TRBV7-8 to TRBJ1-4; D is ambiguous. V was trimmed by 7 bases and J by 0 bases, leaving 15 bases between them. CDR1 SGHVS and CDR2 FQNEAQ come from the germline V gene. The CDR3 loop spans 16 amino acids. The CDR3 loop is CASTKRGRATNEKLFF. For the CDR3, the DNA is TGTGCCAGCACAAAACGGGGTCGGGCAACTAATGAAAAACTGTTTTTT.

The rearrangement links TRBV19 to TRBJ2-1, with 8 bases lining up with TRBD1. V trimming: 10 bases; J trimming: 4 bases; junction bases outside the gene matches: 9. Germline CDR1 is LNHDA and CDR2 is SQIVND (reference sequence). The CDR3 extends over 14 amino acids. The CDR3: CATSTGVGYNEQFF. The DNA of the CDR3 is TGTGCCACCTCGACAGGGGTAGGATACAATGAGCAGTTCTTC.

This clone was observed once. The chain uses TRBV3-1 (or the pseudogene TRBV3-2) and TRBJ1-3; D is possibly TRBD1 (5 bases). The V gene lost 3 bases and the J gene lost 4 bases, with 19 bases spanning the gap. There are 17 residues in the CDR3. Germline V CDR1 and CDR2: LGHDT, YNNKEL (reference sequence). In DNA, the CDR3 is TGTGCCAGCAGCCACTCCCTGCAGTGGGGCTCCGGAAACACCATATATTTT. This gives the protein CASSHSLQWGSGNTIYF.

The chain employs TRBV7-2 and TRBJ2-1, with TRBD2 identical over 7 bases. V dropped 3 bases and J dropped 7; count of bases not matched to a gene: 9. The V gene's germline CDR1 is SGHTA and CDR2 FQGNSA. This CDR3 contains 15 residues. The CDR3 DNA follows: TGTGCCAGCAGCTTTACGGCGGGAGCTATGAATGAGCAGTTCTTC. Amino acids: CASSFTAGAMNEQFF.